A single sample gave rise to the 20 T cell receptor beta chains below, sequenced in a study of cytomegalovirus exposure and HLA in healthy donors. PCR involved 60 Vbeta and 13 Jbeta primers. Sequencing used immunoSEQ multiplex PCR; TCRdb keeps in-frame clones, though not all of them. This sample has around 140,000 clones; approximately 72% occur once, and the top ten carry 6% to 8%. The sample taken for sequencing was PBMCs. The receptors shown here come from a woman between 55 and 75 years old in good health and CMV-seronegative.

This chain joins TRBV9 and TRBJ1-2, with 9 bases aligning to TRBD1. CDR1 SGDLS and CDR2 YYNGEE come from the germline V gene. The V segment lost 3 bases and the J segment 2 bases; nucleotides outside the gene matches: 11. The CDR3 is made up of 17 amino acids. The chain's CDR3 is CASSEGTGRGMNYGYTF. The CDR3 coding sequence is TGTGCCAGCAGCGAGGGGACAGGGAGGGGTATGAACTATGGCTACACCTTC.

The genes are TRBV29-1 and TRBJ1-1; D gene unclear. The CDR3 sequence is 12 residues long. In germline, CDR1 is SQVTM, CDR2 ANQGSEA. Trimming cost V 6 bases and J 1 base, with 9 bases left between them. CDR3 sequence reads: CSVISGNTEAFF. The CDR3 DNA is TGCAGCGTCATCTCAGGGAACACTGAAGCTTTCTTT.

The chain couples TRBV6-1 to TRBJ1-1, with TRBD1 identical over 7 bases. Germline V CDR1 and CDR2: MNHNS, SASEGT. Trimming at V came to 9 bases and at J to 4 bases, leaving 11 bases not matched to a gene. The CDR3 length is 14 residues. CDR3 sequence (DNA): TGTGCCAGTCGAGGAGGGGGCGCGTTCACTGAAGCTTTCTTT. Translation gives CASRGGGAFTEAFF.

At least ten counts were recorded for this clone. This chain connects TRBV4-2 to TRBJ2-7; D is possibly TRBD2 (7 bases). CDR1 and CDR2 (germline): LGHNA, YNFKEQ. The V end was cut by 0 bases, the J end by 4 bases, with 13 bases between. The CDR3 runs 15 residues. The CDR3 region is CASSQDGGAQYEQYF. The CDR3, as DNA: TGTGCCAGCAGCCAAGATGGGGGGGCGCAGTACGAGCAGTACTTC.

This chain uses TRBV4-1 with TRBJ2-2, with TRBD1 matching 9 bases. The CDR3 sequence is 15 residues long. The V gene end was trimmed by 2 bases and the J gene end by 4 bases; junction bases not matched to a gene: 2. Germline V gene sequence: CDR1 MGHRA, CDR2 YSYEKL. The CDR3 sequence: CASSQRQGGTGELFF. As DNA, the CDR3 is TGCGCCAGCAGCCAACGACAGGGGGGCACCGGGGAGCTGTTTTTT.

This clone showed up just once. This chain joins TRBV10-3 and TRBJ2-7; 7 nucleotides line up with TRBD1. Unmatched junction bases numbered 2, after V lost 3 bases and J lost 6 bases. There are 12 residues in the CDR3. Germline V gives CDR1 ENHRY, CDR2 SYGVKD. Here the CDR3 reads CAISEQGPEQYF. The CDR3 DNA reads as TGTGCCATCAGTGAACAGGGGCCCGAGCAGTACTTC.

The chain is built from TRBV5-6 and TRBJ1-2, with 7 bases aligning to TRBD1. The V gene's germline CDR1 is SGHDT and CDR2 YYEEEE. After removal of 0 bases from V and 4 bases from J, the junction contained 0 bases not matched to a gene. The CDR3 extends over 13 amino acids. For the CDR3, the DNA is TGTGCCAGCAGCTTGGCAGGGGGCTATGGCTACACCTTC. Amino acids: CASSLAGGYGYTF.

This chain links TRBV1 with TRBJ1-2; the table calls TRBD1, which could not be checked here. TRBV1 is described as a pseudogene. The CDR3 has 14 residues. CDR3 amino acids: CTSSSDRGLNGYTF. In nucleotides, the CDR3 is TGCACCAGCAGCTCGGACAGGGGACTGAATGGCTACACCTTC.

The J gene is TRBJ2-2, the V gene TRBV6-6; D perhaps matches TRBD1 (5 bases). The CDR3 sequence is 13 residues long. V shed 7 bases and J shed 0 bases, with 6 bases lying between them. Germline-derived CDR1 and CDR2 are MNHNY and SVGAGI (reference sequence). This chain's CDR3 is CASTRANTGELFF. CDR3 DNA: TGTGCCAGCACCAGGGCGAACACCGGGGAGCTGTTTTTT.

This clone was detected a few times. This rearrangement joins TRBV7-9 to TRBJ1-6, with D possibly matching TRBD1 (6 bases). The CDR3 covers 15 residues. The germline CDR1 and CDR2 sequences are SEHNR and FQNEAQ (reference sequence). Trimming removed 5 bases at V and 5 bases at J, with 13 bases between. The CDR3 DNA is TGTGCCAGCAGCGCGCCGACAGGCAATAATTCACCCCTCCACTTT. Its translation: CASSAPTGNNSPLHF. Together with reference TRBV7-9 and TRBJ1-6, the CDR3 gives the full variable domain: DTGVSQNPRHKITKRGQNVTFRCDPISEHNRLYWYRQTLGQGPEFLTYFQNEAQLEKSRLLSDRFSAERPKGSFSTLEIQRTEQGDSAMYLCASSAPTGNNSPLHFGNGTRLTVT.

The count of this clone is one. Sequence at one end of the junction differs from germline and may be a read error. The chain links TRBV7-9 to TRBJ2-7; 13 bases are shared with TRBD2. Germline CDR1 SEHNR, CDR2 FQNEAQ (reference sequence). This CDR3 is built from 18 residues. This chain's CDR3 is CSSSAPTSGGAVAYEQYF. In nucleotides, the CDR3 is TGTTCCAGCAGCGCGCCAACTAGCGGGGGGGCTGTGGCCTACGAGCAGTACTTC.

This clone was seen a few times. The chain is built from TRBV19 and TRBJ2-2; D gene ambiguous. The CDR3 runs 16 residues. Germline-derived CDR1 and CDR2 are LNHDA and SQIVND (reference sequence). Trimming pared 3 bases from V and 2 bases from J, leaving 13 bases between. The CDR3 sequence: CASSIYGQINTGELFF. The CDR3, as DNA: TGTGCCAGTAGTATTTATGGGCAGATCAACACCGGGGAGCTGTTTTTT. The full variable domain, completed using reference TRBV19 and TRBJ2-2, is DGGITQSPKYLFRKEGQNVTLSCEQNLNHDAMYWYRQDPGQGLRLIYYSQIVNDFQKGDIAEGYSVSREKKESFPLTVTSAQKNPTAFYLCASSIYGQINTGELFFGEGSRLTVL.

The rearrangement uses TRBV6-1 and TRBJ2-5; D perhaps matches TRBD1 (5 bases). The CDR3 totals 15 residues. Trimming shortened V by 6 bases and J by 3 bases, and 17 bases separated the two germline ends. The germline V gene encodes CDR1 MNHNS and CDR2 SASEGT. The CDR3 bases are TGTGCCAGCAGCCTCACCACAGGCGAGGAAGAGACCCAGTACTTC. It is translated as CASSLTTGEEETQYF.

The V and J genes are TRBV30 and TRBJ1-4; the match to TRBD1 covers 8 bases. The CDR3 runs to 15 residues. Per the germline V gene, CDR1 is GTSNPN and CDR2 is SVGIG (reference sequence). With 3 bases clipped from V and 5 bases from J, the junction kept 8 bases outside the gene matches. The CDR3: CAWRDRGRRNEKLFF. The CDR3 DNA is TGTGCCTGGAGAGACAGGGGCAGGAGGAATGAAAAACTGTTTTTT.

This clone turned up a few times. This sequence joins TRBV28 and TRBJ1-2; D remains ambiguous. The V and J ends lost 4 bases and 8 bases respectively, with 14 bases between them. This CDR3 contains 13 residues. The germline CDR1 and CDR2 sequences are MDHEN and SYDVKM. The chain's CDR3 is CASSSTLTMGYTF. The DNA of the CDR3 is TGTGCCAGCAGTTCCACGCTAACTATGGGCTACACCTTC.

The J gene is TRBJ2-3, the V gene TRBV6-6, with D perhaps matching TRBD2 (7 bases). The CDR3 totals 14 residues. Germline CDR1 reads MNHNY; CDR2 reads SVGAGI (reference sequence). V was clipped by 6 bases and J by 4 bases, with 14 bases between them. The CDR3 region has the DNA TGTGCCAGCAGGTGGGGGGGCCAAGCAGATACGCAGTATTTT. Translating gives CASRWGGQADTQYF.

The chain carries TRBV29-1 and TRBJ2-1; 13 positions agree with TRBD2. Germline V gene data show CDR1 as SQVTM and CDR2 as ANQGSEA. V lost 4 bases to trimming and J lost 9 bases; unmatched junction nucleotides: 12. The CDR3 spans 16 residues. The CDR3 coding sequence is TGCAGCGTTGTTGGGGGGGGACTAGCGGGACTGAGTGAGCAGTTCTTC. Residues: CSVVGGGLAGLSEQFF.

This clone was counted a few times. The chain uses TRBV7-2 and TRBJ2-6; 9 positions match TRBD1. Germline V lookup: CDR1 SGHTA, CDR2 FQGNSA. V was clipped by 2 bases and J by 4 bases; unmatched bases: 12. The CDR3 runs 19 residues. The CDR3 nucleotides read TGTGCCAGCAGCTTAAGTGCCGGGACAGGGCTGAGGGGGGCCAACGTCCTGACTTTC. Protein: CASSLSAGTGLRGANVLTF.

This clone has a single count. The chain is built from TRBV6-5 and TRBJ1-2; perhaps TRBD1 as D (6 bases). Germline V gene sequence: CDR1 MNHEY, CDR2 SVGAGI. The CDR3 consists of 15 residues. V dropped 7 bases and J dropped 4 bases, with 19 bases sitting between them. The CDR3 is CASTLGGGTSYGYTF. The CDR3 DNA sequence: TGTGCCAGCACCCTTGGGGGGGGCACTTCCTATGGCTACACCTTC.

This rearrangement joins TRBV6-6 to TRBJ1-5; TRBD1 might be the D (6 bases). Trimming pared 6 bases from V and 4 bases from J, leaving 10 bases between. Germline V gene sequence: CDR1 MNHNY, CDR2 SVGAGI (reference sequence). The CDR3 sequence is 13 residues long. CDR3 in DNA: TGTGCCAGCAGCCCCCAGGGGAATCAGCCCCAGCATTTT. It codes for CASSPQGNQPQHF.